These 25 T cell receptor beta chains came from one sample sequenced in a study of cytomegalovirus exposure and HLA in healthy donors. The PCR had 60 Vbeta and 13 Jbeta primers. The table came from immunoSEQ multiplex PCR; TCRdb's copy has only in-frame clones and leaves some out. The data show tens of thousands of clones, with over 60% seen just once and about 22% held by the top ten. The specimen sequenced was PBMCs. The source is a woman between 50 and 59 years old in good health and CMV-seropositive.

The rearrangement uses TRBV28 and TRBJ1-4, with 8 bases fitting TRBD1. After removal of 5 bases from V and 10 bases from J, the junction contained 6 bases not matched to a gene. Per the germline V gene, CDR1 is MDHEN and CDR2 is SYDVKM. CDR3 size: 13 residues. CDR3 coding DNA: TGTGCCAGCAGTCCTATCACAGGGGGAAAACTGTTTTTT. Translating it yields CASSPITGGKLFF.

The chain combines TRBV28 with TRBJ2-5; TRBD1 might be the D (7 bases). Germline V gene data show CDR1 as MDHEN and CDR2 as SYDVKM. The V and J ends lost 6 bases and 2 bases respectively, with 16 bases between them. The CDR3 loop spans 15 amino acids. CDR3 sequence reads: CASRAGQTFQETQYF. CDR3 coding DNA: TGTGCCAGCAGGGCGGGACAGACTTTTCAAGAGACCCAGTACTTC.

This rearrangement joins TRBV9 to TRBJ2-3; D remains unclear. CDR1 is SGDLS and CDR2 is YYNGEE in the germline V gene. Trimming shortened V by 2 bases and J by 2 bases, and 6 bases separated the two germline ends. CDR3 length: 13 amino acids. The CDR3 DNA reads as TGTGCCAGCAGCGTCACTAACACAGATACGCAGTATTTT. It yields the protein CASSVTNTDTQYF.

This clone was detected a few times. The chain carries TRBV19 and TRBJ1-5; 8 nucleotides align to TRBD1. With V trimmed by 5 bases and J by 4 bases, 7 bases remained unmatched. The CDR3 has 15 amino acids. The germline gives CDR1 LNHDA, CDR2 SQIVND (reference sequence). CDR3 bases: TGTGCCAGTAGTTGGACAGGGCATACAAATCAGCCCCAGCATTTT. Translated: CASSWTGHTNQPQHF. Full variable domain (remainder filled in from reference TRBV19 and TRBJ1-5): DGGITQSPKYLFRKEGQNVTLSCEQNLNHDAMYWYRQDPGQGLRLIYYSQIVNDFQKGDIAEGYSVSREKKESFPLTVTSAQKNPTAFYLCASSWTGHTNQPQHFGDGTRLSIL.

This clone was seen a handful of times. The same CDR3 arises from other DNA sequences in this sample as well. The rearrangement links TRBV5-1 to TRBJ1-1; D may be TRBD1 (6 bases). With 3 bases removed from V and 1 base from J, the gap between germline ends came to 16 bases. This CDR3 comprises 16 residues. Germline V gene lookup returns CDR1 SGHRS and CDR2 YFSETQ. CDR3 residues: CASSWWGNRENTEAFF. CDR3 in DNA: TGCGCCAGCAGCTGGTGGGGGAACAGGGAGAACACTGAAGCTTTCTTT.

As concerns this clone: A junction boundary mismatches the germline segment, possibly from a read error. This rearrangement joins TRBV30 to TRBJ1-4; D is possibly TRBD1 (6 bases). The CDR3 sequence is 14 residues long. Germline V lookup: CDR1 GTSNPN, CDR2 SVGIG (reference sequence). DNA of the CDR3: TGTGCCGGGAGATGGAGGACAGACAATGAAAAACTGTTTTTT. This sequence encodes CAGRWRTDNEKLFF.

This chain connects TRBV18 to TRBJ1-1; D might be TRBD1 (6 bases). CDR3 length: 15 amino acids. Germline assignment: CDR1 KGHSH and CDR2 LQKENI. V shed 2 bases and J shed 6 bases, with 16 bases lying between them. Here the CDR3 reads CASSPGQIPFAEAFF. The CDR3, as DNA: TGTGCCAGCTCACCAGGACAGATCCCCTTTGCTGAAGCTTTCTTT.

V and J are TRBV19 and TRBJ2-7; D is uncertain. CDR3 length equals 13 residues. Germline V gene lookup returns CDR1 LNHDA and CDR2 SQIVND (reference sequence). Trimming took off 4 bases at V and 3 bases at J, with 10 bases between the two ends. The CDR3 sequence is CASSRAGHYEQYF. The CDR3 DNA reads TGTGCCAGTAGTAGGGCAGGCCACTACGAGCAGTACTTC.

This clone has more than one count but fewer than ten. The V and J genes are TRBV28 and TRBJ2-6; no firm D call. V gave up 4 bases and J gave up 2 bases, with 12 bases separating them. Germline CDR1 is MDHEN and CDR2 is SYDVKM. The CDR3 is 16 residues long. The CDR3 loop is CASSSPADTGANVLTF. The CDR3 DNA reads as TGTGCCAGCAGTTCCCCGGCAGACACTGGGGCCAACGTCCTGACTTTC.

The CDR3 is CASSPGQGGGYTF. CDR3 nucleotides: TGTGCCAGCAGCCCGGGACAGGGTGGAGGCTACACCTTC. This chain links TRBV7-8 with TRBJ1-2, with 9 bases identical to TRBD1. The CDR3 contains 13 residues. Germline V gene lookup returns CDR1 SGHVS and CDR2 FQNEAQ. Trimming at V came to 5 bases and at J to 8 bases, leaving 6 bases not matched to a gene.

The V gene is TRBV2, the J gene TRBJ1-5; D possibly corresponds to TRBD1 (6 bases). The CDR3 extends over 14 amino acids. Trimming cost V 4 bases and J 6 bases, with 13 bases left between them. Germline CDR1 and CDR2: SNHLY and FYNNEI. The CDR3: CASSGTGRAQPQHF. The CDR3 region has the DNA TGTGCCAGCAGTGGCACAGGGCGAGCTCAGCCCCAGCATTTT.

The V gene is TRBV28, the J gene TRBJ2-7; weak D call: TRBD2 (6 bases). The CDR3 is made up of 12 amino acids. Trimming removed 3 bases at V and 3 bases at J, with 6 bases between. Germline V CDR1 and CDR2: MDHEN, SYDVKM. The CDR3 region has the DNA TGTGCCAGCAGTTTTAGCGGCTACGAGCAGTACTTC. Its protein is CASSFSGYEQYF.

The chain combines TRBV7-7 with TRBJ2-5; 13 nucleotides match TRBD2. Trimming at V came to 6 bases and at J to 4 bases, leaving 5 bases not matched to a gene. CDR1 is SSHAT and CDR2 is FNYEAQ in the germline V gene (reference sequence). The CDR3 loop spans 15 amino acids. The CDR3 is CASSQGLAGPETQYF. The DNA of the CDR3 is TGTGCCAGCAGTCAGGGACTAGCGGGGCCAGAGACCCAGTACTTC.

This clone was recorded a few times. J is TRBJ1-1 and V is TRBV6-5; 7 bases align to TRBD1. From germline, CDR1 is MNHEY and CDR2 SVGAGI. J was trimmed by 4 bases and V by 2 bases; bases with no gene match: 4. The CDR3 consists of 14 residues. In nucleotides, the CDR3 is TGTGCCAGCAGTTACGGGCAGGGGGGCACTGAAGCTTTCTTT. This gives the protein CASSYGQGGTEAFF.

The chain uses TRBV28 and TRBJ2-7; 9 bases fit TRBD1. The CDR3 is 14 amino acids. CDR1 and CDR2 from the germline V gene are MDHEN and SYDVKM. V was clipped by 5 bases and J by 2 bases; unmatched bases: 4. This CDR3 is CASSPGTGTYEQYF. DNA for the CDR3: TGTGCCAGCAGTCCCGGGACAGGGACCTACGAGCAGTACTTC.

This clone was detected only once. The chain combines TRBV4-2 with TRBJ1-4, with 7 bases lining up with TRBD1. This CDR3 comprises 16 residues. Looked up from germline, CDR1 is LGHNA and CDR2 is YNFKEQ. V gave up 0 bases and J gave up 7 bases; unmatched junction bases: 8. CDR3 amino acids: CASSQETGFKGEKLFF. The CDR3 DNA sequence: TGTGCCAGCAGCCAAGAGACAGGGTTTAAAGGTGAAAAACTGTTTTTT.

The chain combines TRBV5-1 with TRBJ2-1; tentatively, D is TRBD2 (5 bases). V lost 3 bases, J lost 0 bases, and 13 bases lay in between. Germline V gene data show CDR1 as SGHRS and CDR2 as YFSETQ. The CDR3 is 16 amino acids. The CDR3 sequence: CASSSSAGFSYNEQFF. In DNA form, the CDR3 reads TGCGCCAGCAGCTCGTCGGCGGGTTTCTCCTACAATGAGCAGTTCTTC.

The CDR3 is CASSQERGGYTDTQYF. In nucleotides, the CDR3 is TGTGCCAGCAGCCAAGAGCGCGGGGGGTACACAGATACGCAGTATTTT. The gene calls are TRBV14 and TRBJ2-3, with TRBD2 identical over 8 bases. From germline, CDR1 is SGHDN and CDR2 FVKESK. After removal of 0 bases from V and 2 bases from J, the junction contained 4 bases not matched to a gene. The CDR3 has 16 residues.

The chain has TRBV7-9 and TRBJ1-2; D is unclear. The V gene's germline CDR1 is SEHNR and CDR2 FQNEAQ (reference sequence). The CDR3 has 13 residues. V shed 1 base and J shed 2 bases, with 5 bases lying between them. CDR3 amino acids: CASSLVGNYGYTF. CDR3 DNA sequence: TGTGCCAGCAGCTTAGTCGGGAACTATGGCTACACCTTC.

The chain employs TRBV7-7 and TRBJ2-7; D is possibly TRBD2 (6 bases). Germline V CDR1 and CDR2: SSHAT, FNYEAQ (reference sequence). Trimming cost V 2 bases and J 2 bases, with 13 bases left between them. CDR3 length: 15 residues. CDR3 in DNA: TGTGCCAGCAGCTTACTTCCGGGGACTGCCTACGAGCAGTACTTC. Translation gives CASSLLPGTAYEQYF.

The chain employs TRBV5-6 and TRBJ2-7, with D perhaps TRBD2 (5 bases). This CDR3 spans 13 amino acids. Germline assignment: CDR1 SGHDT and CDR2 YYEEEE. The V gene lost 0 bases and the J gene lost 4 bases, with 8 bases spanning the gap. CDR3 nucleotide sequence: TGTGCCAGCAGCTTGGCGGACTGGTACGAGCAGTACTTC. Translated, it gives CASSLADWYEQYF. Filled out from reference TRBV5-6 and TRBJ2-7, the complete variable domain reads DAGVTQSPTHLIKTRGQQVTLRCSPKSGHDTVSWYQQALGQGPQFIFQYYEEEERQRGNFPDRFSGHQFPNYSSELNVNALLLGDSALYLCASSLADWYEQYFGPGTRLTVT.

This chain joins TRBV27 and TRBJ1-4; 10 bases map to TRBD1. CDR3 size: 17 residues. CDR1 is MNHEY and CDR2 is SMNVEV in the germline V gene (reference sequence). With V trimmed by 0 bases and J by 4 bases, 5 bases remained unmatched. This CDR3 is CASSLSWTGGFNEKLFF. The CDR3, as DNA: TGTGCCAGCAGTTTATCCTGGACAGGGGGTTTTAATGAAAAACTGTTTTTT.

The chain joins TRBV9 to TRBJ2-1; D call uncertain. V lost 0 bases and J lost 5, with 6 bases in between. Germline V gene sequence: CDR1 SGDLS, CDR2 YYNGEE. The CDR3 runs 13 residues. The CDR3 nucleotides are TGTGCCAGCAGCGTAGGGCGGAACAATGAGCAGTTCTTC. Translated, it gives CASSVGRNNEQFF.

This clone was seen a few times. The chain carries TRBV5-1 and TRBJ2-1, with TRBD1 identical over 8 bases. Germline CDR1 and CDR2: SGHRS and YFSETQ. The CDR3 has 15 amino acids. The V and J ends lost 4 bases and 5 bases, in that order; junction bases with no gene match: 8. The CDR3 sequence: CASSARQGLNNEQFF. CDR3 bases: TGCGCCAGCAGCGCCAGACAGGGGCTAAACAATGAGCAGTTCTTC.

This clone has more than one count but fewer than ten. The chain links TRBV19 to TRBJ1-2, with a tentative D call TRBD1 (5 bases). CDR3 length: 14 amino acids. Germline CDR1 reads LNHDA; CDR2 reads SQIVND (reference sequence). The ends were cut back, 3 bases at V and 3 bases at J, with 11 bases in the middle. The CDR3, as DNA: TGTGCCAGTAGTATTGGGCAGGGATACTATGGCTACACCTTC. It translates to CASSIGQGYYGYTF.